Listed here are 2 T cell receptor beta chains from one sample, sequenced in a study of blood T cell repertoires in COVID-19. The repertoire was sequenced with immunoSEQ multiplex PCR; TCRdb's copy has only in-frame clones and lacks some. Of some 300,000 clones in the sample, roughly 91% were seen once. Sequenced sample: PBMCs or T cells enriched from blood (not recorded which). The receptors originated from a woman younger than 45 who had recovered from COVID-19.

The chain links TRBV18 to TRBJ1-5; perhaps TRBD1 as D (6 bases). The CDR3 consists of 16 residues. The V gene's germline CDR1 is KGHSH and CDR2 LQKENI. V lost 3 bases and J lost 3, with 15 bases in between. Here the CDR3 DNA reads TGTGCCAGCTCACCGTACAGGGACGGGGTCAATCAGCCCCAGCATTTT. The encoded protein is CASSPYRDGVNQPQHF.

This clone has only one observation. The chain recombines TRBV5-1 with TRBJ1-1, with a weak D call TRBD1 (6 bases). Germline CDR1 is SGHRS and CDR2 is YFSETQ. The V end was cut by 4 bases, the J end by 2 bases, with 18 bases between. The CDR3 covers 16 residues. The CDR3: CASSPGTRGANTEAFF. The CDR3, as DNA: TGCGCCAGCAGCCCGGGGACTAGGGGGGCAAACACTGAAGCTTTCTTT.